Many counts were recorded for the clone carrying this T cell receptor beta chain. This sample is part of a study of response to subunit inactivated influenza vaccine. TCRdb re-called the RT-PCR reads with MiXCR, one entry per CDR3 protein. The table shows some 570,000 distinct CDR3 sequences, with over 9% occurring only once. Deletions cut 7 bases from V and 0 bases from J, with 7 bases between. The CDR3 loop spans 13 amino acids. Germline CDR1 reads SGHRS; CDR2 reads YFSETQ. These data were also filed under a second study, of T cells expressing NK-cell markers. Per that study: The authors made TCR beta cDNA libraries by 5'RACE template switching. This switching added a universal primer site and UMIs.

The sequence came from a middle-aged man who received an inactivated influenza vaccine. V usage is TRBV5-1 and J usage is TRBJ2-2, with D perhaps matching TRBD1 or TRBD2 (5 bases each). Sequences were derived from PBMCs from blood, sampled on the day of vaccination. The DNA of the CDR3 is TGCGCCAGCGGGGGACCGAACACCGGGGAGCTGTTTTTT. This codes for CASGGPNTGELFF.